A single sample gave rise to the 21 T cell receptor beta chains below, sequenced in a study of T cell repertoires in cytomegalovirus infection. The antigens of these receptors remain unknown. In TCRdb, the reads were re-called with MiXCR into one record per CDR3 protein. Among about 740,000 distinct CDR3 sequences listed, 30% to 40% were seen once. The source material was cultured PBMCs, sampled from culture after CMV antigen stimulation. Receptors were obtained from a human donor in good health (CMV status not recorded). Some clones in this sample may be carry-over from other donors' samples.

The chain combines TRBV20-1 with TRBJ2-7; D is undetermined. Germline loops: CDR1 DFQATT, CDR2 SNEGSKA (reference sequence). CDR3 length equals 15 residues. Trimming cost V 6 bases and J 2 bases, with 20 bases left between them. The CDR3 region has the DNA TGCAGTGCAACCTCGGAAAAGGGTGACCCCTACGAGCAGTACTTC. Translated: CSATSEKGDPYEQYF.

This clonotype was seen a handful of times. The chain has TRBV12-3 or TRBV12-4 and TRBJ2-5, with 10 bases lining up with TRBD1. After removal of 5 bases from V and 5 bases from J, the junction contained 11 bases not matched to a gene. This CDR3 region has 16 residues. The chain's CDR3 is CASSRVPGQGTETQYF. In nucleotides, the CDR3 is TGTGCCAGCAGTAGGGTCCCGGGACAGGGGACGGAGACCCAGTACTTC.

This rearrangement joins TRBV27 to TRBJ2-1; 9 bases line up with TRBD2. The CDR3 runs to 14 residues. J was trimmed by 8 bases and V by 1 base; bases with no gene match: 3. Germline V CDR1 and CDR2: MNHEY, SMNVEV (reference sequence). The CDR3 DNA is TGTGCCAGCAGTTTATTTGGCGGGAGGGATGAGCAGTTCTTC. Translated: CASSLFGGRDEQFF.

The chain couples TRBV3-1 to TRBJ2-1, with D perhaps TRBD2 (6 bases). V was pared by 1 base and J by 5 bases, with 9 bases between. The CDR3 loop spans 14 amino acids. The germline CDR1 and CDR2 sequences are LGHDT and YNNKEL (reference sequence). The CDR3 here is CASSQAGVHNEQFF. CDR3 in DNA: TGTGCCAGCAGCCAAGCGGGGGTCCACAATGAGCAGTTCTTC.

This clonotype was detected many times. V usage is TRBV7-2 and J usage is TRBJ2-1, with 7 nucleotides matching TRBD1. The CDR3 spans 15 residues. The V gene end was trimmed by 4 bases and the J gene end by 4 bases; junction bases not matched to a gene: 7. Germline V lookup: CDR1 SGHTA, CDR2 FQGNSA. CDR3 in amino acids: CASSSGGDRYNEQFF. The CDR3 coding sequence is TGTGCCAGCAGCTCAGGGGGAGATCGATACAATGAGCAGTTCTTC.

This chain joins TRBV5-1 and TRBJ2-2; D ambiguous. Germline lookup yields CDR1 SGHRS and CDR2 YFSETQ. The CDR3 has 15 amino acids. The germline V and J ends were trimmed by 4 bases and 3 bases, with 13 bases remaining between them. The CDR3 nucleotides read TGCGCCAGCAGCCAAGATCCCCGAGACACCGGGGAGCTGTTTTTT. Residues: CASSQDPRDTGELFF.

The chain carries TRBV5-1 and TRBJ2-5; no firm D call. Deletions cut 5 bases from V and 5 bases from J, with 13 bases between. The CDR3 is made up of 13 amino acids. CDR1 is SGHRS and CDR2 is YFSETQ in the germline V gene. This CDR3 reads CASRNFDGETQYF. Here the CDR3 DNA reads TGCGCCAGCAGGAACTTCGACGGGGAGACCCAGTACTTC. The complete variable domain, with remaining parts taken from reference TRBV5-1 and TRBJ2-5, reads KAGVTQTPRYLIKTRGQQVTLSCSPISGHRSVSWYQQTPGQGLQFLFEYFSETQRNKGNFPGRFSGRQFSNSRSEMNVSTLELGDSALYLCASRNFDGETQYFGPGTRLLVL.

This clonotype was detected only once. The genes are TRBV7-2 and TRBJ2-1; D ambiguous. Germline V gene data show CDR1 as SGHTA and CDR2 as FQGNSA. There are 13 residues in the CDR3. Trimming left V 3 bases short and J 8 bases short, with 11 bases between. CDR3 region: CASSFSRADEQFF. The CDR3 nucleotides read TGTGCCAGCAGCTTCAGCCGGGCGGATGAGCAGTTCTTC.

The chain's CDR3 is CASTREGTYEQYF. In DNA form, the CDR3 reads TGTGCCAGCACACGAGAGGGGACCTACGAGCAGTACTTC. V usage is TRBV12-3 or TRBV12-4 and J usage is TRBJ2-7, with D perhaps given as TRBD1 or TRBD2 (5 bases each). The CDR3 has 13 amino acids. V lost 7 bases, J lost 2 bases, and 12 bases lay in between.

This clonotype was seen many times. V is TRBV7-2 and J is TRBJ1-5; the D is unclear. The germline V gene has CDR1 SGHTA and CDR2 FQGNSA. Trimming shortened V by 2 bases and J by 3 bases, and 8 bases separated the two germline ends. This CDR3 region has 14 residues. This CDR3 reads CASSLTRNNQPQHF. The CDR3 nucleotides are TGTGCCAGCAGCTTAACCAGGAACAATCAGCCCCAGCATTTT. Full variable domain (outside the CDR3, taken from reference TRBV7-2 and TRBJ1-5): GAGVSQSPSNKVTEKGKDVELRCDPISGHTALYWYRQSLGQGLEFLIYFQGNSAPDKSGLPSDRFSAERTGGSVSTLTIQRTQQEDSAVYLCASSLTRNNQPQHFGDGTRLSIL.

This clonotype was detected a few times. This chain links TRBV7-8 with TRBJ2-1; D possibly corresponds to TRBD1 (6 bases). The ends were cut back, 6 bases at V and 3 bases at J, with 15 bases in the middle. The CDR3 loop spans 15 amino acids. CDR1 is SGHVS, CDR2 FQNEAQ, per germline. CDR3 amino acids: CASSSTGLFYNEQFF. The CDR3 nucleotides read TGTGCCAGCAGTTCCACAGGGCTCTTCTACAATGAGCAGTTCTTC.

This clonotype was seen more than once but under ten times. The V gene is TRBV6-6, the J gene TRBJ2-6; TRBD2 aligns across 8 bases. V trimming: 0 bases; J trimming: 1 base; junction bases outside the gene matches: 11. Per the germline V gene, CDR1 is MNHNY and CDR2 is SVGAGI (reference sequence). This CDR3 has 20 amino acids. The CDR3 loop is CASSYSSPGGPRSGANVLTF. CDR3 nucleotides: TGTGCCAGCAGTTACTCGAGTCCGGGAGGGCCCCGATCTGGGGCCAACGTCCTGACTTTC.

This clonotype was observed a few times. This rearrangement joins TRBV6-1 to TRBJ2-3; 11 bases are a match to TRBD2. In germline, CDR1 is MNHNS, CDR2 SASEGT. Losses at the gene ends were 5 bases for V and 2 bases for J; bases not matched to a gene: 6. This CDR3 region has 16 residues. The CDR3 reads CASSPTTSGVTDTQYF. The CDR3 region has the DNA TGTGCCAGCAGTCCGACGACTAGCGGGGTCACAGATACGCAGTATTTT.

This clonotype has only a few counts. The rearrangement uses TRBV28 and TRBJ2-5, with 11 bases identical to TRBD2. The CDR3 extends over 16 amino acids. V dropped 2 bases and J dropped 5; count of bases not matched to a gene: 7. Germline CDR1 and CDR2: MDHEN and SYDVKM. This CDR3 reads CASSLTSGGPGETQYF. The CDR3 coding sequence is TGTGCCAGCAGTTTAACTAGCGGGGGCCCCGGGGAGACCCAGTACTTC.

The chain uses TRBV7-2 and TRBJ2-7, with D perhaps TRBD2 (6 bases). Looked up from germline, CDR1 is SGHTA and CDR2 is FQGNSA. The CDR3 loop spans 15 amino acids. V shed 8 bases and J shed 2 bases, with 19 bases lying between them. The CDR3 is CASCNLAGTPYEQYF. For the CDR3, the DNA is TGTGCCAGCTGCAATCTCGCGGGGACTCCCTACGAGCAGTACTTC.

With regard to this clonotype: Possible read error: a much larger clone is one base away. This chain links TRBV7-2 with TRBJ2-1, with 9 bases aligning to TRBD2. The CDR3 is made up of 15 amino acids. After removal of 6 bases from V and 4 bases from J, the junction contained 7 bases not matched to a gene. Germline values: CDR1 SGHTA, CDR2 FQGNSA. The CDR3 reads CASRQPGLAYNEQFF. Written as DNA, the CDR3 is TGTGCCAGCAGGCAACCGGGACTAGCTTACAATGAGCAGTTCTTC.

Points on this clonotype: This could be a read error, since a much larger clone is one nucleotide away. The CDR3 is CASSRDRAEKLFF. CDR3 coding DNA: TGTGCCAGCAGCCGGGACAGGGCTGAAAAACTGTTTTTT. The V call is TRBV7-2, the J call TRBJ1-4, with 9 bases aligning to TRBD1. V lost 5 bases and J lost 7; bases outside the gene matches: 2. The CDR3 length is 13 residues. From germline, CDR1 is SGHTA and CDR2 FQGNSA.

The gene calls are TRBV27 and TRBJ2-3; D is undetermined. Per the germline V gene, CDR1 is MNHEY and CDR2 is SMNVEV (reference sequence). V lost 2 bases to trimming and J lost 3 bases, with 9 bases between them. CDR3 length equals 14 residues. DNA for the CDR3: TGTGCCAGCAGTTTAAGGACCCGGACAGATACGCAGTATTTT. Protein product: CASSLRTRTDTQYF.

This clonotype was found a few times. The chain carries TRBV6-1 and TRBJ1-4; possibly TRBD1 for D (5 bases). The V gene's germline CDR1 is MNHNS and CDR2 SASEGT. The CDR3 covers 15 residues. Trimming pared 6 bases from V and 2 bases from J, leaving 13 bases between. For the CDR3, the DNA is TGTGCCAGCAGGACCCGGGACTCGACTAATGAAAAACTGTTTTTT. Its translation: CASRTRDSTNEKLFF.

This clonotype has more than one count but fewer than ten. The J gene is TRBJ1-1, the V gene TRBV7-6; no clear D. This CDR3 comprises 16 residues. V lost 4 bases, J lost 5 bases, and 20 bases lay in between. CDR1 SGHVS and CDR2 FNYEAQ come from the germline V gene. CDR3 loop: CASSYPLGPRRTEAFF. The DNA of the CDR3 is TGTGCCAGCAGCTACCCCCTAGGGCCCCGGCGGACTGAAGCTTTCTTT.

CDR3 region: CSAWTKGGGIQYF. CDR3 sequence (DNA): TGCAGTGCCTGGACTAAGGGGGGAGGCATTCAGTACTTC. This rearrangement joins TRBV20-1 to TRBJ2-4; tentatively, D is TRBD1 or TRBD2 (6 bases each). Germline V gene data show CDR1 as DFQATT and CDR2 as SNEGSKA (reference sequence). Trimming shortened V by 6 bases and J by 9 bases, and 18 bases separated the two germline ends. This CDR3 is 13 amino acids long.